This TCR beta chain was identified during a study of blood T cell repertoires in COVID-19. Looking at the study overall: Spain, Italy and the United States supplied samples that represented acute and convalescent COVID-19. Sample material is recorded as cDNA or gDNA derived from T cells, B-cell-depleted T cells, or PBMCs.

CDR1 and CDR2 (germline): MNHNS, SASEGT. V was shortened by 2 bases and J by 3 bases, with 11 bases between the two germline ends. This CDR3 is 16 amino acids long. Study processing details: Using reference gene primer amplification, nucleated cell counts were estimated. TCRdb keeps only in-frame clones here, not all; method: immunoSEQ multiplex PCR. D and trimming were read from the DNA, whereas the V and J calls and clone size are those reported in that table. The sample holds over 200,000 clones, 87% seen once. The sequencing input was PBMCs or T cells enriched from blood (not recorded which). This sequence joins TRBV6-1 and TRBJ2-6; no clear D. This TCR was sampled from a man aged 25 to 40 who had recovered from COVID-19. The CDR3 here is CASSERQAGGANVLTF. The DNA of the CDR3 is TGTGCCAGCAGTGAACGGCAGGCTGGTGGGGCCAACGTCCTGACTTTC.